These 8 T cell receptor beta chains were all obtained from the same sample, sequenced in a study of T cell responses to AZD1222 COVID-19 vaccine. The protocol was immunoSEQ multiplex PCR, while the TCRdb copy is restricted to in-frame clones and leaves out a portion. The sample yields 140,000 or so clones, over 75% seen once. The input for sequencing was peripheral blood, taken on day 0 of AZD1222 vaccination. All receptors come from an adult in good health.

The genes are TRBV10-1 and TRBJ2-2, with TRBD2 matching over 8 bases. The germline gives CDR1 WNHNN, CDR2 SYGVQD (reference sequence). V dropped 5 bases and J dropped 7; count of bases not matched to a gene: 12. This CDR3 contains 16 residues. This chain's CDR3 is CASSKAGRAYNGELFF. The CDR3 nucleotides read TGCGCCAGCAGTAAAGCCGGGAGGGCCTATAACGGGGAGCTGTTTTTT.

The table lists this clone with a count of one. The V gene is TRBV4-1, the J gene TRBJ2-3; 7 bases map to TRBD2. This CDR3 has 15 amino acids. After removal of 4 bases from V and 6 bases from J, the junction contained 10 bases not matched to a gene. The germline V gene has CDR1 MGHRA and CDR2 YSYEKL. DNA of the CDR3: TGCGCCAGCAGCCCTTGGACTAGGAGTCTCGATACGCAGTATTTT. Its translation: CASSPWTRSLDTQYF.

This clone was detected a few times. The CDR3 DNA reads as TGTGCCAGTAGTATGGCGGTCCGGGGATACGAGCAGTACTTC. Translation gives CASSMAVRGYEQYF. The rearrangement links TRBV19 to TRBJ2-7, with a tentative D call TRBD2 (5 bases). This CDR3 comprises 14 residues. Trimming pared 3 bases from V and 4 bases from J, leaving 13 bases between. Germline CDR1 and CDR2: LNHDA and SQIVND (reference sequence).

The CDR3 DNA follows: TGTGCCAGTATTACAAGTGCGGGAATGAACACTGAAGCTTTCTTT. The encoded protein is CASITSAGMNTEAFF. This rearrangement joins TRBV19 to TRBJ1-1; no firm D call. Germline V lookup: CDR1 LNHDA, CDR2 SQIVND (reference sequence). Trimming left V 7 bases short and J 0 bases short, with 15 bases between. CDR3 size: 15 residues.

The genes are TRBV6-5 and TRBJ1-1; D perhaps matches TRBD1 (6 bases). Germline V gene data show CDR1 as MNHEY and CDR2 as SVGAGI. The ends were cut back, 3 bases at V and 4 bases at J, with 12 bases in the middle. This CDR3 is 14 amino acids long. The DNA for the CDR3 is TGTGCCAGCAGTTATAGGGGCAGGGGCACTGAAGCTTTCTTT. Residues: CASSYRGRGTEAFF.

This clone was recorded only once. V is TRBV9 and J is TRBJ2-1; D uncertain. Germline loops: CDR1 SGDLS, CDR2 YYNGEE. V lost 0 bases and J lost 2, with 9 bases in between. This CDR3 comprises 15 residues. The CDR3 sequence: CASSVDSGPYNEQFF. The CDR3 coding sequence is TGTGCCAGCAGCGTAGATTCGGGTCCCTACAATGAGCAGTTCTTC.

This chain connects TRBV28 to TRBJ2-4, with 9 bases matching TRBD2. This CDR3 comprises 15 residues. Germline assignment: CDR1 MDHEN and CDR2 SYDVKM. The V and J ends lost 8 bases and 1 base, in that order; junction bases with no gene match: 6. The CDR3 loop is CASLSSGTAKNIQYF. The CDR3 region has the DNA TGTGCCAGCCTCTCTAGCGGGACGGCCAAAAACATTCAGTACTTC.

The chain carries TRBV7-9 and TRBJ2-7; TRBD2 aligns across 11 bases. The CDR3 covers 17 residues. J was trimmed by 2 bases and V by 5 bases; bases with no gene match: 11. CDR1 and CDR2 from the germline V gene are SEHNR and FQNEAQ (reference sequence). In nucleotides, the CDR3 is TGTGCCAGCAGCCCGCCCCCACTAGCGGGGGTACCCTACGAGCAGTACTTC. It yields the protein CASSPPPLAGVPYEQYF. Supplemented by reference TRBV7-9 and TRBJ2-7, the full variable domain reads DTGVSQNPRHKITKRGQNVTFRCDPISEHNRLYWYRQTLGQGPEFLTYFQNEAQLEKSRLLSDRFSAERPKGSFSTLEIQRTEQGDSAMYLCASSPPPLAGVPYEQYFGPGTRLTVT.